The source of this T cell receptor (beta chain) is a study of T cell repertoires in cytomegalovirus infection. Turning to the study itself: Carrying CMV and the relevant HLA type showed in public TCR beta signatures. Study-level results: Identification of carriers of CMV plus the relevant HLA was achieved through cumulative public TCR beta family frequency. There were HLA-C-restricted CMV-specific TCR beta clonotypes dominating the ex vivo response.

Losses at the gene ends were 7 bases for V and 6 bases for J; bases not matched to a gene: 14. This CDR3 is 16 amino acids long. Germline loops: CDR1 MDHEN, CDR2 SYDVKM. Details on this clonotype: Its matching antigen is unknown.

Each CDR3 protein gets one entry after TCRdb re-called the reads with MiXCR. The sample has 150,000 to 200,000 distinct CDR3 sequences; under 20% are singletons. This sequence was found in a human donor in good health (CMV status not recorded). Some clones in this sample may be carry-over from other donors' samples. The sequenced material came from CD8+ T cells from PBMCs. The V call is TRBV28, the J call TRBJ1-5; TRBD1 matches at 8 bases. The CDR3 spells CASNTGGNYRFQPQHF. The CDR3 DNA reads as TGTGCCAGCAATACAGGGGGAAACTACCGTTTTCAGCCCCAGCATTTT.